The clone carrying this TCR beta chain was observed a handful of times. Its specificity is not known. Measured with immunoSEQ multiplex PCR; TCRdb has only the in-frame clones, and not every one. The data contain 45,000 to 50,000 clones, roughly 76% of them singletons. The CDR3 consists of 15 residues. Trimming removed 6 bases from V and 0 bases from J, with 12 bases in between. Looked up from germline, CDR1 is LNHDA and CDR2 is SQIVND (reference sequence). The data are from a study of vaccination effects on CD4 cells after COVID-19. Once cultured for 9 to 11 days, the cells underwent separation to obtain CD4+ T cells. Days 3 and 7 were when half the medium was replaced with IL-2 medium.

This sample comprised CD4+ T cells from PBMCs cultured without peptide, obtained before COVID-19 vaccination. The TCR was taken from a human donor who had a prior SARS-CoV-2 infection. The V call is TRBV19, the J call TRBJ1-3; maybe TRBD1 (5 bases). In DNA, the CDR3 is TGTGCCAGTAGGAGACGGGGGAACTCTGGAAACACCATATATTTT. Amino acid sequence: CASRRRGNSGNTIYF.